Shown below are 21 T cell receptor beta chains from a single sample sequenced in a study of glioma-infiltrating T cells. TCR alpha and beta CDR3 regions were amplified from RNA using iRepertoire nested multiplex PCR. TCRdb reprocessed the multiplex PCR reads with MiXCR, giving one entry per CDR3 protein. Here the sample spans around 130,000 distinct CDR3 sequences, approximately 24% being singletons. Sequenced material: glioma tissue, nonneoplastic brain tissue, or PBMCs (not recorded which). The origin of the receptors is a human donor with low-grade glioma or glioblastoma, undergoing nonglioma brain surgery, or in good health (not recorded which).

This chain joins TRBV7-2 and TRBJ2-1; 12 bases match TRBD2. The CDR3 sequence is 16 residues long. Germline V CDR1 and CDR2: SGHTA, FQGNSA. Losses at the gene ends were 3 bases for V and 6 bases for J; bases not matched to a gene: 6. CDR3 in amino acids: CASSFILAGGRNEQFF. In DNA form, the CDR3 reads TGTGCCAGCAGCTTTATACTAGCGGGGGGCCGCAATGAGCAGTTCTTC.

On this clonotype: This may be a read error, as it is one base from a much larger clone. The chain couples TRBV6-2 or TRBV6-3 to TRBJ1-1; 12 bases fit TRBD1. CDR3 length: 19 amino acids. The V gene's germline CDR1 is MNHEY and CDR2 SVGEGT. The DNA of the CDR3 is TGTGCCAGCAGGAATCGGGGTCTGGGGACAGGGGGCCTGAACACTGAAGCTTCCTTT. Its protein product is CASRNRGLGTGGLNTEASF.

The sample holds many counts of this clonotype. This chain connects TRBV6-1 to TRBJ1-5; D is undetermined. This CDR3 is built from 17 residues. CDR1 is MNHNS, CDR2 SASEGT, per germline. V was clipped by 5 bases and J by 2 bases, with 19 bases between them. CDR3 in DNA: TGTGCCAGCAGTCACCACCGGACGGGAGGCGGCAATCAGCCCCAGCATTTT. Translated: CASSHHRTGGGNQPQHF.

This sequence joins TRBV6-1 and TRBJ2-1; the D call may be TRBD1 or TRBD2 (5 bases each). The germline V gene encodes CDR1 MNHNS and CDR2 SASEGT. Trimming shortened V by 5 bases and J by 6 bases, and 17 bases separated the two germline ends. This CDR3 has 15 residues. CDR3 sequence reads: CASSPWQGEGNEQFF. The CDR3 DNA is TGTGCCAGCAGTCCATGGCAGGGAGAAGGCAATGAGCAGTTCTTC.

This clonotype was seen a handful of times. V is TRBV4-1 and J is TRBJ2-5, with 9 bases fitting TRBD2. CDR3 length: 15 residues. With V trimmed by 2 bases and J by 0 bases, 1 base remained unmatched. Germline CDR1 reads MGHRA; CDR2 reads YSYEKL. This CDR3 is CASSQIAGDQETQYF. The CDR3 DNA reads TGCGCCAGCAGCCAAATAGCGGGGGACCAAGAGACCCAGTACTTC.

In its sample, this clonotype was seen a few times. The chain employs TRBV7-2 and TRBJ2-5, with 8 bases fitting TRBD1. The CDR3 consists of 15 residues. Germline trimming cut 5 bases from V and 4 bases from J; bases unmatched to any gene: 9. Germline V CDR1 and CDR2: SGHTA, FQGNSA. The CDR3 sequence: CASSPRRGLRETQYF. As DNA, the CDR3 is TGTGCCAGCAGCCCCCGCAGGGGGCTGCGAGAGACCCAGTACTTC.

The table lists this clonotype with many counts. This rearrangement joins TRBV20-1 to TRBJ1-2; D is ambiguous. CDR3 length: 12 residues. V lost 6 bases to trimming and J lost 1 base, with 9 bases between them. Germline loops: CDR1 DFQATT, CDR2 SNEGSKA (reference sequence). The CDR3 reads CSANSGNYGYTF. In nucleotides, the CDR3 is TGCAGTGCCAACAGCGGTAACTATGGCTACACCTTC.

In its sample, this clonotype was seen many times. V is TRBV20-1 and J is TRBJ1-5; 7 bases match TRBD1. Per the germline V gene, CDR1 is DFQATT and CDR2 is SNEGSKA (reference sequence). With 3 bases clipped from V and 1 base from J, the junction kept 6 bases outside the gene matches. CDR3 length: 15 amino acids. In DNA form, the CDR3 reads TGCAGTGCTAGTCTTGGCAGGGGGAGCAATCAGCCCCAGCATTTT. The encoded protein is CSASLGRGSNQPQHF.

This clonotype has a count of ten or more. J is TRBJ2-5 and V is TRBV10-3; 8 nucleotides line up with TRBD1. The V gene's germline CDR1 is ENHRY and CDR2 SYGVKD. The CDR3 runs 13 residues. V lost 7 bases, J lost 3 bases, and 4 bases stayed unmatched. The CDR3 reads CAINGQGKETQYF. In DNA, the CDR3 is TGTGCCATCAACGGACAGGGAAAAGAGACCCAGTACTTC.

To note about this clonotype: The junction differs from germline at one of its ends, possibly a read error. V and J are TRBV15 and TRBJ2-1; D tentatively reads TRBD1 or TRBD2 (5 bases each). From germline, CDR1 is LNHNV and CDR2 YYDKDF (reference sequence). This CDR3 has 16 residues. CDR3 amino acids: CATSRDLPGPSNGQFF. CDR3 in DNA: TGTGCCACCAGCAGAGATCTCCCGGGACCCTCCAATGGGCAGTTCTTC.

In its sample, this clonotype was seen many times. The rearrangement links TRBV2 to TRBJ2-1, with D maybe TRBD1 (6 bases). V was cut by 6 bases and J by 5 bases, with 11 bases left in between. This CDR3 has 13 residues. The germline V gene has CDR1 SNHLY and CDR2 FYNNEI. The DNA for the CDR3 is TGTGCCAGCAGAAGGGACATCAACAATGAGCAGTTCTTC. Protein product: CASRRDINNEQFF.

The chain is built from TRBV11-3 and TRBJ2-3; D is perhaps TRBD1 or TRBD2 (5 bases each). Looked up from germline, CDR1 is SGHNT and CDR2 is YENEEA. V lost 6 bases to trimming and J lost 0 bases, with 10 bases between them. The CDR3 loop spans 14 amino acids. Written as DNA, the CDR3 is TGTGCCAGCAGTTTCCGGGACAGCACAGATACGCAGTATTTT. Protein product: CASSFRDSTDTQYF.

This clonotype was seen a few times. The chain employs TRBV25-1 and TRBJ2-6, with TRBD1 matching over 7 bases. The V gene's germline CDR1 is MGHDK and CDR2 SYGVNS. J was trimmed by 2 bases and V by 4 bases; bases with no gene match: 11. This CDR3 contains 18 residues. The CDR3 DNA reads TGTGCCAGCAGTGCCACGACAGGGACATTAGCTGGGGCCAACGTCCTGACTTTC. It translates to CASSATTGTLAGANVLTF.

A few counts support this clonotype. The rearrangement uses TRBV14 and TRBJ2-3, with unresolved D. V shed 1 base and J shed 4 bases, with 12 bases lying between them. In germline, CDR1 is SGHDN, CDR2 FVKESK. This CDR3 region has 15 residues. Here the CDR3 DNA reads TGTGCCAGCAGCCAAGTGGGTATACGAGCAGATACGCAGTATTTT. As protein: CASSQVGIRADTQYF.

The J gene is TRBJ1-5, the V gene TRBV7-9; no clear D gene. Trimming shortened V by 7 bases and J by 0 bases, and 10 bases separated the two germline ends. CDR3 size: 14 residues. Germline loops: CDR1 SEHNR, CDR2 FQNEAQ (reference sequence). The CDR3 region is CASMDGNSNQPQHF. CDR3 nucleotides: TGTGCCAGCATGGACGGTAATAGCAATCAGCCCCAGCATTTT.

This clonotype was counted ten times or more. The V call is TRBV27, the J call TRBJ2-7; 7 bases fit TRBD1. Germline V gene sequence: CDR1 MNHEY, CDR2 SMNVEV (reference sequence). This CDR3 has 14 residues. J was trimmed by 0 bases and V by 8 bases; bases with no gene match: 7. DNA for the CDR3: TGTGCCAGCCGGAAGGGGGACAGCTCCTACGAGCAGTACGTC. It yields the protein CASRKGDSSYEQYV.

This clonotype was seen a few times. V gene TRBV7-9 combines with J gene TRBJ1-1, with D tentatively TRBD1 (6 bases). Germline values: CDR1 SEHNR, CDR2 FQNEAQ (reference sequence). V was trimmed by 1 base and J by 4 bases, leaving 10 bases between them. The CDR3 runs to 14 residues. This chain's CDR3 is CASSLGAGATEAFF. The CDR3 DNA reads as TGTGCCAGCAGCTTAGGAGCGGGGGCCACTGAAGCTTTCTTT. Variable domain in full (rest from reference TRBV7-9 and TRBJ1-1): DTGVSQNPRHKITKRGQNVTFRCDPISEHNRLYWYRQTLGQGPEFLTYFQNEAQLEKSRLLSDRFSAERPKGSFSTLEIQRTEQGDSAMYLCASSLGAGATEAFFGQGTRLTVV.

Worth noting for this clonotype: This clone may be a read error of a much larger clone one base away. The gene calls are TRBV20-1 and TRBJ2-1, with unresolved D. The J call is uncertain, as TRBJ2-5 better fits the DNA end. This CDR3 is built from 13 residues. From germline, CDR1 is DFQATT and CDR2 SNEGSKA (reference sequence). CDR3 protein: CSARGKGQDTQYF. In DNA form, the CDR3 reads TGCAGTGCTAGAGGCAAAGGTCAAGATACCCAGTACTTC.

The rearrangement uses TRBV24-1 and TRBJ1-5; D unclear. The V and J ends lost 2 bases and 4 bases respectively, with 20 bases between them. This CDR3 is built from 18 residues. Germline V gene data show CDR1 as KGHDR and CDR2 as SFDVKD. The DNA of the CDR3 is TGTGCCACCAGTGATTCGGTATCTGATCTACGCCGAAATCAGCCCCAGCATTTT. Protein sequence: CATSDSVSDLRRNQPQHF.

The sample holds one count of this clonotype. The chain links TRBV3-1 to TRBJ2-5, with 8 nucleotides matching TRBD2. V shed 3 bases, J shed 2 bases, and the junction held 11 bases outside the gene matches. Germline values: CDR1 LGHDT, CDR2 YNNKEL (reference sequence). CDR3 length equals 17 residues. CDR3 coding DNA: TGTGCCAGCAGCCACTGGAGGCGGGGGGCAAGGCAAGAGACCCAGTACTTC. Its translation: CASSHWRRGARQETQYF.

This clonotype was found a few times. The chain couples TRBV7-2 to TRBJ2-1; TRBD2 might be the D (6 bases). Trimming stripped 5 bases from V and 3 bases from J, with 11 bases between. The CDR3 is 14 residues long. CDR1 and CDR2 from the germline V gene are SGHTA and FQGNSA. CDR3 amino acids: CASSPGAGYNEQFF. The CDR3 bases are TGTGCCAGCAGCCCCGGAGCGGGCTACAATGAGCAGTTCTTC. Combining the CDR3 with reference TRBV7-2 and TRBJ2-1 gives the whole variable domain GAGVSQSPSNKVTEKGKDVELRCDPISGHTALYWYRQSLGQGLEFLIYFQGNSAPDKSGLPSDRFSAERTGGSVSTLTIQRTQQEDSAVYLCASSPGAGYNEQFFGPGTRLTVL.